This T cell receptor (beta chain) derives from a study of blood T cell repertoires in COVID-19. Study context: Whether acute or convalescent, the COVID-19 samples came from the United States, Italy and Spain.

Per the original data handling: It was from reference gene primer amplification that nucleated cell counts were estimated. This table comes from immunoSEQ multiplex PCR, and its TCRdb copy is limited to in-frame clones, with some not included. V, J and clone size are those of that table, while D and trimming were read from the DNA. The data show a few hundred thousand clones, around 82% seen once. Germline-derived CDR1 and CDR2 are LGHNT and FRNRAP. V gave up 4 bases and J gave up 3 bases; unmatched junction bases: 4. The CDR3 length is 14 residues. Ages ranged from about 18 to 89 years, with residence in about two dozen US areas. Participants' own reports of clinical history determined their cohort assignment.

This clonotype originated in a man in his forties or fifties who had recovered from COVID-19. The gene calls are TRBV12-5 and TRBJ2-7, with TRBD1 matching 9 bases. The sequenced sample consisted of PBMCs or T cells enriched from blood (not recorded which). The CDR3 loop reads CASGSPGQGYEQYF. The CDR3 DNA reads TGTGCTAGTGGTTCTCCGGGACAGGGCTACGAGCAGTACTTC.